These 27 T cell receptor beta chains were all obtained from the same sample, sequenced in a study of T cells after yellow fever vaccination. TCRdb redid the calling of the 5' RACE reads with MiXCR, one entry per CDR3 protein. The table has about 330,000 distinct CDR3 sequences, roughly 4.3% seen once. The sample was PBMCs, taken 5 days after the yellow fever booster vaccination. Every receptor here comes from a man aged 18 to 30 who received the YFV17D yellow fever vaccine.

This clonotype has just a few counts. The chain uses TRBV10-3 and TRBJ2-1; no firm D call. Between the trimmed V and J ends, which lost 4 bases and 0 bases, there was a span of 7 bases. Germline CDR1 is ENHRY and CDR2 is SYGVKD. This CDR3 has 14 amino acids. In DNA form, the CDR3 reads TGTGCCATCAGTGCCTGGAGCTCCTACAATGAGCAGTTCTTC. Protein: CAISAWSSYNEQFF.

In its sample, this clonotype was seen a few times. V usage is TRBV6-5 and J usage is TRBJ2-1; possibly TRBD2 for D (5 bases). V lost 4 bases to trimming and J lost 6 bases, with 10 bases between them. Germline values: CDR1 MNHEY, CDR2 SVGAGI. The CDR3 extends over 13 amino acids. The CDR3 protein is CASSSPGSNEQFF. The DNA for the CDR3 is TGTGCCAGCAGTTCTCCGGGGAGCAATGAGCAGTTCTTC.

This clonotype was counted only a few times. This CDR3 reads CASSTRDGYTF. CDR3 coding DNA: TGTGCCAGCAGTACCAGGGATGGCTACACCTTC. The genes are TRBV28 and TRBJ1-2, with D possibly matching TRBD1 (5 bases). V gave up 5 bases and J gave up 6 bases, with 7 bases separating them. The CDR3 has 11 amino acids. The germline V gene has CDR1 MDHEN and CDR2 SYDVKM.

This clonotype was detected many times. The chain couples TRBV7-2 to TRBJ2-3; tentative D call: TRBD1 (5 bases). V was cut by 3 bases and J by 2 bases, with 12 bases left in between. The CDR3 sequence is 15 residues long. The germline CDR1 and CDR2 sequences are SGHTA and FQGNSA. CDR3 in DNA: TGTGCCAGCAGCTTGTTAGGGGTACACACAGATACGCAGTATTTT. Translation: CASSLLGVHTDTQYF.

The chain couples TRBV12-3 or TRBV12-4 to TRBJ2-6, with D maybe TRBD1 (6 bases). The CDR3 covers 14 residues. V was cut by 8 bases and J by 2 bases, with 10 bases left in between. DNA of the CDR3: TGTGCCAGCGACCACAGGGCTGGGGCCAACGTCCTGACTTTC. Translated: CASDHRAGANVLTF.

The genes are TRBV27 and TRBJ1-5; D is unclear. Germline V gives CDR1 MNHEY, CDR2 SMNVEV (reference sequence). V dropped 5 bases and J dropped 7 bases, with 3 bases sitting between them. This CDR3 is built from 10 residues. The CDR3 DNA is TGTGCCAGCAGTAGGCAGCCCCAGCATTTT. Its protein is CASSRQPQHF.

This clonotype was observed at least ten times. The chain joins TRBV29-1 to TRBJ2-2, with a possible D match to TRBD2 (5 bases). Trimming left V 4 bases short and J 7 bases short, with 19 bases between. This CDR3 contains 15 residues. The germline CDR1 and CDR2 sequences are SQVTM and ANQGSEA. CDR3 amino acids: CSVGGFEGWSGELFF. CDR3 DNA sequence: TGCAGCGTTGGAGGGTTTGAAGGGTGGAGCGGGGAGCTGTTTTTT.

The chain's CDR3 is CASSILGAAWDEKLFF. The DNA of the CDR3 is TGTGCCAGTAGTATCCTTGGGGCAGCGTGGGATGAAAAACTGTTTTTT. V and J are TRBV19 and TRBJ1-4, with TRBD1 as a possible D gene (5 bases). Trimming left V 3 bases short and J 6 bases short, with 17 bases between. Germline lookup yields CDR1 LNHDA and CDR2 SQIVND (reference sequence). The CDR3 has 16 residues.

Ten or more counts support this clonotype. This chain joins TRBV20-1 and TRBJ1-2; TRBD1 might be the D (6 bases). The ends were cut back, 0 bases at V and 3 bases at J, with 14 bases in the middle. The CDR3 contains 15 residues. CDR1 and CDR2 (germline): DFQATT, SNEGSKA (reference sequence). The CDR3 spells CSARDSGAAYYGYTF. The CDR3 DNA is TGCAGTGCTAGAGATTCGGGGGCAGCCTACTATGGCTACACCTTC.

This clonotype was seen ten or more times. The chain combines TRBV7-9 with TRBJ1-2; TRBD1 matches at 7 bases. This CDR3 region has 15 residues. V gave up 5 bases and J gave up 2 bases; unmatched junction bases: 8. Germline CDR1 reads SEHNR; CDR2 reads FQNEAQ (reference sequence). The CDR3 DNA follows: TGTGCCAGCAGCCGCCCCGGACAGGAGAACTATGGCTACACCTTC. The encoded protein is CASSRPGQENYGYTF.

This clonotype turned up a few times. The CDR3 DNA sequence: TGTGCCAGCAGGTTCCGCGGAGATACGCAGTATTTT. It encodes CASRFRGDTQYF. This sequence joins TRBV28 and TRBJ2-3; no firm D call. Trimming left V 6 bases short and J 5 bases short, with 9 bases between. This CDR3 has 12 residues. Germline V CDR1 and CDR2: MDHEN, SYDVKM.

This clonotype has more than one count but fewer than ten. This chain links TRBV5-6 with TRBJ2-1; TRBD2 matches 13 bases. This CDR3 is 16 amino acids long. The germline V gene has CDR1 SGHDT and CDR2 YYEEEE. J lost 7 bases, V lost 4 bases, and 8 bases had no gene match. The CDR3 bases are TGTGCCAGCAGCCCCTCGACTAGCGGGGGGTGGAATGAGCAGTTCTTC. Its translation is CASSPSTSGGWNEQFF. The full variable domain, with the rest looked up from reference TRBV5-6 and TRBJ2-1, is DAGVTQSPTHLIKTRGQQVTLRCSPKSGHDTVSWYQQALGQGPQFIFQYYEEEERQRGNFPDRFSGHQFPNYSSELNVNALLLGDSALYLCASSPSTSGGWNEQFFGPGTRLTVL.

This clonotype came up a few times. The chain combines TRBV9 with TRBJ2-5, with 7 bases identical to TRBD2. This CDR3 spans 14 amino acids. Germline V gene lookup returns CDR1 SGDLS and CDR2 YYNGEE. Trimming removed 1 base from V and 1 base from J; junction bases left unmatched: 1. The CDR3 nucleotides read TGTGCCAGCAGCGTATGGGGGGGCCAAGAGACCCAGTACTTC. Translating it yields CASSVWGGQETQYF. The full variable domain, completed using reference TRBV9 and TRBJ2-5, is DSGVTQTPKHLITATGQRVTLRCSPRSGDLSVYWYQQSLDQGLQFLIQYYNGEERAKGNILERFSAQQFPDLHSELNLSSLELGDSALYFCASSVWGGQETQYFGPGTRLLVL.

The gene calls are TRBV7-2 and TRBJ1-2; D possibly corresponds to TRBD1 (6 bases). V lost 5 bases and J lost 8, with 12 bases in between. CDR3 length equals 12 residues. Germline CDR1 SGHTA, CDR2 FQGNSA. CDR3 nucleotides: TGTGCCAGCAGCACAGGGTTAGAGGGCTACACCTTC. It specifies CASSTGLEGYTF.

The table lists this clonotype with a few counts. The V gene is TRBV25-1, the J gene TRBJ1-2, with no clear D. The V gene lost 2 bases and the J gene lost 0 bases, with 4 bases spanning the gap. Germline V gene lookup returns CDR1 MGHDK and CDR2 SYGVNS. The CDR3 is 13 residues long. The CDR3 is CASSELANYGYTF. The CDR3, as DNA: TGTGCCAGCAGTGAACTTGCTAACTATGGCTACACCTTC.

CDR3 amino acids: CASSFWDRALEPQHF. The CDR3 DNA reads TGTGCCAGCAGTTTTTGGGACAGGGCTCTGGAGCCCCAGCATTTT. V usage is TRBV28 and J usage is TRBJ1-5, with 9 bases matching TRBD1. CDR1 MDHEN and CDR2 SYDVKM come from the germline V gene. V lost 3 bases and J lost 8; bases outside the gene matches: 8. The CDR3 spans 15 residues.

This clonotype was counted many times. The V call is TRBV7-2, the J call TRBJ1-1, with no clear D. V lost 3 bases, J lost 1 base, and 12 bases lay in between. CDR1 SGHTA and CDR2 FQGNSA come from the germline V gene. This CDR3 comprises 15 residues. CDR3 DNA: TGTGCCAGCAGCTTGAGTGGTCCTAGGAACACTGAAGCTTTCTTT. The encoded protein is CASSLSGPRNTEAFF. Looking up the rest from reference TRBV7-2 and TRBJ1-1 gives the full variable domain: GAGVSQSPSNKVTEKGKDVELRCDPISGHTALYWYRQSLGQGLEFLIYFQGNSAPDKSGLPSDRFSAERTGGSVSTLTIQRTQQEDSAVYLCASSLSGPRNTEAFFGQGTRLTVV.

The chain carries TRBV5-1 and TRBJ2-3; D may match TRBD1 or TRBD2 (6 bases each). The CDR3 is 16 amino acids. Trimming left V 3 bases short and J 1 base short, with 15 bases between. Germline assignment: CDR1 SGHRS and CDR2 YFSETQ. The CDR3 sequence is CASSSGAGHGTDTQYF. CDR3 DNA sequence: TGCGCCAGCAGCTCTGGGGCGGGACACGGCACAGATACGCAGTATTTT.

The table lists this clonotype with many counts. V and J are TRBV5-6 and TRBJ2-4; TRBD2 is a possible D gene (6 bases). Per the germline V gene, CDR1 is SGHDT and CDR2 is YYEEEE. The CDR3 totals 14 residues. With 4 bases removed from V and 6 bases from J, the gap between germline ends came to 14 bases. The CDR3 spells CASSPWGVTNIQYF. The DNA for the CDR3 is TGTGCCAGCAGCCCATGGGGGGTTACAAACATTCAGTACTTC.

This clonotype was detected ten times or more. This chain connects TRBV7-3 to TRBJ2-3; 10 bases align to TRBD2. The junction had 5 bases not matched to a gene; V was cut back by 5 bases and J by 0 bases. Germline CDR1 and CDR2: SGHTA and FQGTGA. The CDR3 runs to 16 residues. The CDR3 spells CASSVSGGRSTDTQYF. CDR3 bases: TGTGCCAGCAGCGTTAGCGGGGGGCGAAGCACAGATACGCAGTATTTT. The full variable domain, rest sourced from reference TRBV7-3 and TRBJ2-3, is GAGVSQTPSNKVTEKGKYVELRCDPISGHTALYWYRQSLGQGPEFLIYFQGTGAADDSGLPNDRFFAVRPEGSVSTLKIQRTERGDSAVYLCASSVSGGRSTDTQYFGPGTRLTVL.

The chain uses TRBV20-1 and TRBJ1-1; D is unresolved. Germline loops: CDR1 DFQATT, CDR2 SNEGSKA (reference sequence). With 2 bases removed from V and 2 bases from J, the gap between germline ends came to 12 bases. The CDR3 sequence is 14 residues long. DNA for the CDR3: TGCAGTGCTAGACCTACATGGGGTAACACTGAAGCTTTCTTT. Translating gives CSARPTWGNTEAFF.

The sample holds a few counts of this clonotype. The chain is built from TRBV5-4 and TRBJ2-3; D may be TRBD2 (5 bases). The CDR3 spans 14 residues. V was shortened by 5 bases and J by 6 bases, with 16 bases between the two germline ends. In germline, CDR1 is SGHNT, CDR2 YYREEE (reference sequence). CDR3 in DNA: TGTGCCAGCAGTCTTACGGGGTACCCTGATACGCAGTATTTT. Amino acid sequence: CASSLTGYPDTQYF.

J is TRBJ2-1 and V is TRBV7-8, with D unclear. The germline V gene has CDR1 SGHVS and CDR2 FQNEAQ. CDR3 size: 14 residues. V lost 3 bases, J lost 1 base, and 7 bases lay in between. The CDR3 nucleotides are TGTGCCAGCAGCTTTCGTAGGTCCTACAATGAGCAGTTCTTC. The encoded protein is CASSFRRSYNEQFF.

The chain links TRBV27 to TRBJ1-1; D gene uncertain. V shed 3 bases and J shed 2 bases, with 16 bases lying between them. This CDR3 contains 16 residues. Per the germline V gene, CDR1 is MNHEY and CDR2 is SMNVEV (reference sequence). The CDR3 sequence is CASSFSGRWGNTEAFF. For the CDR3, the DNA is TGTGCCAGCAGTTTTAGCGGGCGTTGGGGAAACACTGAAGCTTTCTTT.

The chain uses TRBV5-1 and TRBJ1-1, with D perhaps TRBD1 (6 bases). Looked up from germline, CDR1 is SGHRS and CDR2 is YFSETQ. The V end was cut by 5 bases, the J end by 1 base, with 12 bases between. The CDR3 consists of 14 residues. The CDR3 spells CASSQDSPNTEAFF. CDR3 nucleotide sequence: TGCGCCAGCAGTCAGGACAGTCCGAACACTGAAGCTTTCTTT.

The chain is built from TRBV6-6 and TRBJ1-1; 10 nucleotides match TRBD1. Looked up from germline, CDR1 is MNHNY and CDR2 is SVGAGI (reference sequence). This CDR3 spans 15 amino acids. The V segment lost 2 bases and the J segment 3 bases; nucleotides outside the gene matches: 3. The CDR3 spells CASSYHGTGDTEAFF. For the CDR3, the DNA is TGTGCCAGCAGTTACCACGGGACAGGGGACACTGAAGCTTTCTTT.

This clonotype was detected many times. The rearrangement links TRBV5-6 to TRBJ2-3; 10 positions agree with TRBD1. J was trimmed by 7 bases and V by 4 bases; bases with no gene match: 6. This CDR3 comprises 14 residues. CDR1 is SGHDT, CDR2 YYEEEE, per germline. CDR3 residues: CASSPDRGRNTQYF. DNA for the CDR3: TGTGCCAGCAGCCCAGACAGGGGGCGGAATACGCAGTATTTT.